This T cell receptor beta chain stems from a study of Graves' ophthalmopathy and Graves' hyperthyroidism (dated by TCRdb to between 2017 and 2018). In the study overall: Peripheral blood was collected before any treatment was given, at the time of initial diagnosis. The study used TCR beta repertoire signatures to distinguish Graves' ophthalmopathy from Graves' hyperthyroidism and to predict progression to ophthalmopathy. In total, around 130 blood samples were TCR-sequenced: around 42 ophthalmopathy, around 75 hyperthyroidism and some 17 hyperthyroidism-to-ophthalmopathy patients. To explore V-J signatures that distinguish ophthalmopathy from hyperthyroidism, a discovery set of about a hundred patients was enrolled, made up of 40 to 45 with ophthalmopathy and some 56 with stable hyperthyroidism. An independent validation cohort comprised 18 to 20 hyperthyroidism patients and 15 to 17 patients who later progressed from hyperthyroidism to ophthalmopathy. T-cell repertoires of thyroid tissue and blood were compared in several hyperthyroidism patients. Following sampling, methimazole starting at 30 mg daily was administered to hyperthyroidism patients, and high-dose intravenous methylprednisolone was administered to ophthalmopathy patients.

Patients with ophthalmopathy had moderately to severely active disease, with a Clinical Activity Score of 3 or more, a NOSPECS grade of 4 or more, and a disease duration of less than 3 months. Patients with other autoimmune diseases, uncontrolled infections, pregnancy or lactation were excluded from the study. Diagnosis relied on clinical symptoms, serum thyroxine, TRAb, thyroid ultrasound and orbital computed tomography. Ficoll-Paque density gradient centrifugation was used to isolate PBMCs from about 9 ml of fresh peripheral blood. Total RNA was extracted with Trizol reagent and quality-checked on an Agilent 2100 Bioanalyzer. This clonotype was seen ten or more times. No cognate antigen has been identified for it. An end of the junction does not agree with germline; a read error may underlie this. Results the study describes overall, beyond this receptor: In validation, the model predicted ophthalmopathy progression with 70.59% sensitivity and approximately 72% specificity; roughly 11 predicted patients were CT-confirmed with GO in a median of around 6 months. Among expanded thyroid clonotypes with frequency above 0.001, most also showed up in blood, which suggests that blood repertoires may reflect the thyroid immune response. In cross-validation, the 13-signature model distinguished ophthalmopathy from stable hyperthyroidism with 87.88% sensitivity and about 81% specificity, while in the test set the corresponding values were about 79% and 69%. No statistical method was used to predetermine the sample size, and group allocation was not hidden from the investigators.

TCR beta CDR3 regions were amplified from RNA transcripts for repertoire sequencing. A first-round RT-PCR used HTBI primers with the Qiagen OneStep RT-PCR kit, followed by a second-round multiplex PCR, size selection and purification. Sequencing of the libraries was carried out on an Illumina HiSeq2000 in paired-end mode with 100 bp reads. The original pipeline was this. SOAPnuke was used to process the reads, removing any read that contained adapters or uncalled bases, had a mean Phred below 15, or lacked an exact match to the constant primer or identifier. COPE v1.2.5 was used to merge the high-quality paired reads. Each unique nucleotide sequence was defined as a clonotype, and clonotypes were aligned to IMGT TRB V, D and J references with MiTCR v1.1. Only V-J combinations with frequency above 0.0001 were analysed, covering 99.2% of repertoires. For each V-J combination, a TCR clonal expansion and chaos score was defined as F50 clonal expansion divided by the chaos observed in the TCRdist matrix. Features were reduced by Welch's t-statistics and random forest to around 13 V-J combinations, which fed a naive Bayes classifier. The Morisita-Horn index was used to measure how similar the thyroid and blood repertoires were. TCRdb handled the public reads itself, with Q25 trimming in fastp and clone calling in MiXCR, and kept productive beta chains. Every entry covers one CDR3 protein and lists the most common genes and DNA from its rows. These V and J calls are TCRdb output, not the study's own analysis. For this sample the table gives 57,000 or so distinct CDR3 sequences, of which roughly 47% were detected only once. The ten top clones hold roughly 4.7% of the sample.

The sequencing sample was made of peripheral blood. This TCR came from an adult woman with Graves' ophthalmopathy.

The CDR3 loop reads CSARDHSLGAGGWNF. The DNA sequence is as follows: TGCAGTGCTAGAGATCACTCTCTCGGAGCGGGAGGGTGGAATTTT. The chain joins TRBV20-1 to TRBJ2-3, with TRBD2 matching 10 junction bases. Including cysteine and phenylalanine, the CDR3 has 15 amino acids. Only the CDR3 region is kept as DNA, spanning 45 bases read in frame from base 1. Looking up the germline V gene (reference sequence) yields CDR1 DFQATT and CDR2 SNEGSKA.